This TCR beta chain is from a study of T cell responses to AZD1222 COVID-19 vaccine. Whole-study context: Second-dose intervals near 4 or 12 weeks were combined. Overall study results and limits: Sampled repertoires all dated from after the peak T cell response. Seropositive status at baseline applied to only a handful of AZD1222 recipients. The donors showed a predominance of white British ancestry and of females, with possible underestimation of clonal diversity.

On this clone itself: Its specificity is not known.

Sequenced by immunoSEQ multiplex PCR; TCRdb stores in-frame clones only, minus some. This sample yields 100,000 to 150,000 clones, of which about nine tenths are seen a single time; around 6.9% belongs to the top ten. The germline CDR1 and CDR2 sequences are LGHDT and YNNKEL (reference sequence). CDR3 size: 15 residues. Trimming cost V 3 bases and J 0 bases, with 8 bases left between them. The V and J genes are TRBV3-1 (or the pseudogene TRBV3-2) and TRBJ2-2, with unresolved D. The clonotype was recovered from an adult in good health. The source material was peripheral blood, sampled on day 0 of AZD1222 vaccination. The CDR3 here is CASSQWGSNTGELFF. The CDR3 DNA reads as TGTGCCAGCAGCCAGTGGGGTTCGAACACCGGGGAGCTGTTTTTT.